These T cell receptor beta chains were read from a single sample in a study of blood T cell repertoires in COVID-19. Profiling relied on immunoSEQ multiplex PCR, and the TCRdb table lists in-frame clones only, not all of them. The sample shows approximately 140,000 clones, roughly 89% of them seen only once. Sequenced material: peripheral blood. Receptor source: a man aged 25 to 40 with COVID-19, enrolled during active disease. The CDR3 runs from the conserved cysteine through the conserved F or W. Fields, in order: V gene, J gene, CDR3 protein.

v_gene: TRBV5-4; j_gene: TRBJ2-7; CDR3aa: CASSSLLFSYEQYF
v_gene: TRBV5-4; j_gene: TRBJ2-1; CDR3aa: CASSFGGGYNEQFF
v_gene: TRBV6-1; j_gene: TRBJ1-5; CDR3aa: CASSENPGTGNQPQHF
v_gene: TRBV6-5; j_gene: TRBJ1-1; CDR3aa: CASSYTQGTTEAFF
v_gene: TRBV21-1; j_gene: TRBJ1-5; CDR3aa: CASSKAPRVNSISNQPQHF
v_gene: TRBV24-1; j_gene: TRBJ2-3; CDR3aa: CATSGLQGDTQYF
v_gene: TRBV3-1/TRBV3-2; j_gene: TRBJ2-5; CDR3aa: CASSRSEIQETQYF
v_gene: TRBV2; j_gene: TRBJ2-1; CDR3aa: CAIQGSSYNEQFF
v_gene: TRBV28; j_gene: TRBJ2-7; CDR3aa: CASSLGQGYEQYF
v_gene: TRBV6-2/TRBV6-3; j_gene: TRBJ1-3; CDR3aa: CASSRGLNSGNTIYF
v_gene: TRBV27; j_gene: TRBJ2-3; CDR3aa: CASSLLPAASGITDTQYF
v_gene: TRBV27; j_gene: TRBJ1-2; CDR3aa: CASAQDRANYGYTF
v_gene: TRBV23-1; j_gene: TRBJ2-3; CDR3aa: CASSPCSRSNRTQSTDTQYF
v_gene: TRBV5-5; j_gene: TRBJ1-4; CDR3aa: CASSLAGGWEKLFF
v_gene: TRBV30; j_gene: TRBJ2-7; CDR3aa: CAWRDTGASYEQYF
v_gene: TRBV15; j_gene: TRBJ1-5; CDR3aa: CATSRDKERPQHF
v_gene: TRBV18; j_gene: TRBJ2-2; CDR3aa: CASSYRGADTGELFF
v_gene: TRBV4-2; j_gene: TRBJ2-1; CDR3aa: CASSQTGTGSSYNEQFF
v_gene: TRBV27; j_gene: TRBJ2-5; CDR3aa: CASSSWTSGIKETQYF
v_gene: TRBV6-6; j_gene: TRBJ2-6; CDR3aa: CASSTRQGRANVLTF
v_gene: TRBV15; j_gene: TRBJ1-1; CDR3aa: CATSTVNTEAFF
v_gene: TRBV4-3; j_gene: TRBJ2-3; CDR3aa: CASSQVGTGVSDTQYF
v_gene: TRBV27; j_gene: TRBJ1-4; CDR3aa: CASSPGTGLLLFF
v_gene: TRBV28; j_gene: TRBJ2-7; CDR3aa: CASTPSGQYEQYF
v_gene: TRBV28; j_gene: TRBJ2-2; CDR3aa: CASRPGLYTGELFF
v_gene: TRBV12-3/TRBV12-4; j_gene: TRBJ1-5; CDR3aa: CASSLAGDQPQHF
v_gene: TRBV10-3; j_gene: TRBJ1-6; CDR3aa: CAIMGGNNSPLHF
v_gene: TRBV5-6; j_gene: TRBJ1-5; CDR3aa: CASSQYRGIKDQPQHF
v_gene: TRBV6-6; j_gene: TRBJ2-2; CDR3aa: CARGTDTGELFF